One and the same sample provided the 32 T cell receptor beta chains below, sequenced in a study of T-cell memory formation after mild COVID-19. TCRdb recomputed calls from the 5' RACE reads with MiXCR, one row per CDR3 protein. Altogether nearly 350,000 distinct CDR3 sequences are present, 13% being singletons, with the ten largest covering over 20%. The sequencing sample was made of PBMCs or a T cell subset sorted from them (not recorded which). The receptors derive from a man younger than 30 who had mild COVID-19 (a few samples of this study predate the infection). Cell type and time point are not known.

The genes are TRBV6-5 and TRBJ2-3, with 7 positions matching TRBD1. Germline-derived CDR1 and CDR2 are MNHEY and SVGAGI. Trimming cost V 2 bases and J 0 bases; bases outside gene matches: 2. CDR3 length: 15 amino acids. CDR3 in DNA: TGTGCCAGCAGTTACGGGGACAGAAGCACAGATACGCAGTATTTT. This gives the protein CASSYGDRSTDTQYF.

Only a few counts were recorded for this clonotype. J is TRBJ2-7 and V is TRBV3-1, with TRBD1 matching 7 bases. J gave up 10 bases and V 3 bases, and 9 bases lay outside the gene matches. Germline CDR1 and CDR2: LGHDT and YNNKEL (reference sequence). The CDR3 has 13 amino acids. The CDR3 spells CASSQSRQGRQYV. For the CDR3, the DNA is TGTGCCAGCAGCCAGAGTAGACAGGGTCGCCAGTACGTC.

The rearrangement uses TRBV7-9 and TRBJ2-4, with D perhaps TRBD1 (6 bases). CDR3 length equals 15 residues. V was pared by 6 bases and J by 2 bases, with 14 bases between. In germline, CDR1 is SEHNR, CDR2 FQNEAQ (reference sequence). The CDR3 loop is CASRSTTGTKNIQYF. As DNA, the CDR3 is TGTGCCAGCAGATCTACCACAGGGACCAAAAACATTCAGTACTTC. The full variable domain, in which reference TRBV7-9 and TRBJ2-4 provide the parts outside the CDR3, is DTGVSQNPRHKITKRGQNVTFRCDPISEHNRLYWYRQTLGQGPEFLTYFQNEAQLEKSRLLSDRFSAERPKGSFSTLEIQRTEQGDSAMYLCASRSTTGTKNIQYFGAGTRLSVL.

This clonotype has just a few counts. J is TRBJ2-1 and V is TRBV7-3, with D maybe TRBD1 (5 bases). The length of the CDR3 is 16 residues. The V and J ends lost 5 bases and 0 bases respectively, with 14 bases between them. Germline assignment: CDR1 SGHTA and CDR2 FQGTGA. CDR3 loop: CASSPDSQSSYNEQFF. CDR3 DNA sequence: TGTGCCAGCAGCCCTGACAGCCAGAGCTCCTACAATGAGCAGTTCTTC. The full variable domain, rest sourced from reference TRBV7-3 and TRBJ2-1, is GAGVSQTPSNKVTEKGKYVELRCDPISGHTALYWYRQSLGQGPEFLIYFQGTGAADDSGLPNDRFFAVRPEGSVSTLKIQRTERGDSAVYLCASSPDSQSSYNEQFFGPGTRLTVL.

This clonotype was found a few times. The rearrangement joins TRBV7-9 to TRBJ1-4, with 9 bases identical to TRBD1. Germline V gene data show CDR1 as SEHNR and CDR2 as FQNEAQ (reference sequence). J gave up 6 bases and V 3 bases, and 11 bases lay outside the gene matches. The CDR3 spans 17 residues. CDR3 in amino acids: CASSFWGQGQHYEKLFF. The CDR3 region has the DNA TGTGCCAGCAGCTTTTGGGGACAGGGCCAACATTATGAAAAACTGTTTTTT.

This clonotype was counted between two and nine times. CDR3 sequence reads: CASSADRSNYGYTF. The CDR3 DNA reads as TGTGCCAGCAGCGCGGACAGGTCTAACTATGGCTACACCTTC. The chain uses TRBV11-2 and TRBJ1-2; 7 bases fit TRBD1. Germline CDR1 reads SGHAT; CDR2 reads FQNNGV. This CDR3 has 14 residues. J lost 0 bases, V lost 5 bases, and 3 bases had no gene match.

This clonotype was detected a few times. This chain links TRBV20-1 with TRBJ1-1; D is perhaps TRBD1 (5 bases). The CDR3 has 11 amino acids. V lost 5 bases and J 8 bases, leaving 12 bases between the germline ends. Germline V gives CDR1 DFQATT, CDR2 SNEGSKA (reference sequence). As DNA, the CDR3 is TGCAGTGCTTTTGTCGGGACCGAAGCTTTCTTT. This gives the protein CSAFVGTEAFF.

V is TRBV15 and J is TRBJ2-3; D unclear. The CDR3 is 13 residues long. V lost 0 bases and J lost 4, with 5 bases in between. CDR1 is LNHNV, CDR2 YYDKDF, per germline (reference sequence). This CDR3 reads CATSREAPDTQYF. CDR3 sequence (DNA): TGTGCCACCAGCAGAGAGGCCCCAGATACGCAGTATTTT. Looking up the rest from reference TRBV15 and TRBJ2-3 gives the full variable domain: DAMVIQNPRYQVTQFGKPVTLSCSQTLNHNVMYWYQQKSSQAPKLLFHYYDKDFNNEADTPDNFQSRRPNTSFCFLDIRSPGLGDTAMYLCATSREAPDTQYFGPGTRLTVL.

The gene calls are TRBV7-2 and TRBJ1-1; 7 nucleotides match TRBD1. Germline V gives CDR1 SGHTA, CDR2 FQGNSA. CDR3 length equals 14 residues. Germline trimming cut 2 bases from V and 4 bases from J; bases unmatched to any gene: 4. As DNA, the CDR3 is TGTGCCAGCAGCTTAAACAGGGGCCGCACTGAAGCTTTCTTT. Its protein is CASSLNRGRTEAFF.

The gene calls are TRBV12-3 or TRBV12-4 and TRBJ2-3, with 14 nucleotides matching TRBD2. This CDR3 is built from 15 residues. The V gene end was trimmed by 6 bases and the J gene end by 8 bases; junction bases not matched to a gene: 7. CDR3 amino acids: CASRTSGGAFSTQYF. The DNA of the CDR3 is TGTGCCAGCAGGACTAGCGGGGGGGCGTTTAGTACGCAGTATTTT.

This clonotype was detected only a few times. The V call is TRBV18, the J call TRBJ2-4, with TRBD1 as a possible D gene (6 bases). Between the trimmed V and J ends, which lost 6 bases and 1 base, there was a span of 10 bases. Germline V gene sequence: CDR1 KGHSH, CDR2 LQKENI. The CDR3 is 14 residues long. CDR3 bases: TGTGCCAGCTCCTCAGGGGCGGCCAAAAACATTCAGTACTTC. Amino acids: CASSSGAAKNIQYF.

This clonotype was recorded at least ten times. V usage is TRBV28 and J usage is TRBJ2-1, with D unclear. Trimming cost V 3 bases and J 5 bases, with 8 bases left between them. The CDR3 sequence is 13 residues long. The V gene's germline CDR1 is MDHEN and CDR2 SYDVKM. The CDR3, as DNA: TGTGCCAGCAGTTTGCGACAAAACAATGAGCAGTTCTTC. Translation: CASSLRQNNEQFF.

The gene calls are TRBV29-1 and TRBJ2-3; possibly TRBD2 for D (6 bases). V gave up 1 base and J gave up 5 bases, with 16 bases separating them. The length of the CDR3 is 15 residues. Germline V gives CDR1 SQVTM, CDR2 ANQGSEA. The CDR3: CSVEVLWGDLDTQYF. The CDR3 DNA follows: TGCAGCGTTGAAGTACTCTGGGGGGATCTAGATACGCAGTATTTT.

The rearrangement links TRBV30 to TRBJ2-7; D might be TRBD2 (6 bases). The CDR3 length is 12 residues. Looked up from germline, CDR1 is GTSNPN and CDR2 is SVGIG (reference sequence). In nucleotides, the CDR3 is TGTGCTGCGTCGGCGGGGTCCTACGAGCAGTACTTC. It translates to CAASAGSYEQYF.

This clonotype was seen only a few times. The rearrangement joins TRBV5-1 to TRBJ1-2; D is unclear. The V end was cut by 4 bases, the J end by 4 bases, with 14 bases between. The CDR3 is made up of 14 amino acids. Germline assignment: CDR1 SGHRS and CDR2 YFSETQ. DNA of the CDR3: TGCGCCAGCAGCCTCCCAGACGGTGTCTATGGCTACACCTTC. Translated: CASSLPDGVYGYTF.

This clonotype came up a few times. This chain uses TRBV7-9 with TRBJ2-3; TRBD1 is a possible D gene (6 bases). Germline V CDR1 and CDR2: SEHNR, FQNEAQ (reference sequence). This CDR3 contains 15 residues. Trimming removed 4 bases from V and 6 bases from J, with 17 bases in between. CDR3 amino acids: CASSSPATGSDTQYF. The CDR3 DNA is TGTGCCAGCAGCTCCCCCGCGACAGGATCCGATACGCAGTATTTT.

This clonotype was seen more than once but under ten times. The chain couples TRBV24-1 to TRBJ1-1, with 7 nucleotides matching TRBD1. V lost 9 bases, J lost 5 bases, and 8 bases stayed unmatched. The CDR3 totals 13 residues. Germline assignment: CDR1 KGHDR and CDR2 SFDVKD. CDR3 residues: CATGTGVGTEAFF. In DNA, the CDR3 is TGTGCCACCGGCACAGGGGTGGGGACTGAAGCTTTCTTT.

This clonotype was seen only a few times. This rearrangement joins TRBV2 to TRBJ2-2; possible D gene TRBD2, 7 bases. Germline V gives CDR1 SNHLY, CDR2 FYNNEI. The CDR3 length is 16 residues. V lost 8 bases to trimming and J lost 4 bases, with 20 bases between them. CDR3 region: CASRVRAGASTGELFF. The CDR3 coding sequence is TGTGCCAGCCGAGTGAGGGCGGGGGCCTCCACCGGGGAGCTGTTTTTT.

The V gene is TRBV5-1, the J gene TRBJ2-1, with TRBD2 identical over 10 bases. Per the germline V gene, CDR1 is SGHRS and CDR2 is YFSETQ. The CDR3 consists of 16 residues. V shed 4 bases and J 6 bases; nucleotides not matched to a gene: 10. In nucleotides, the CDR3 is TGCGCCAGCAGCACCAAGCGGGGGGGCCTAGGCAATGAGCAGTTCTTC. Protein: CASSTKRGGLGNEQFF.

This rearrangement joins TRBV15 to TRBJ2-3, with D unresolved. CDR1 LNHNV and CDR2 YYDKDF come from the germline V gene (reference sequence). The CDR3 spans 13 residues. With 1 base removed from V and 2 bases from J, the gap between germline ends came to 4 bases. CDR3 sequence: CATSRGSTDTQYF. The CDR3 DNA reads TGTGCCACCAGCAGAGGGTCCACAGATACGCAGTATTTT.

The table lists this clonotype with a few counts. CDR3 in DNA: TGTGCCACCAGTGGTGGAGAAAACATTCAGTACTTC. Translated: CATSGGENIQYF. The chain joins TRBV24-1 to TRBJ2-4; D not resolved. The CDR3 has 12 residues. Germline-derived CDR1 and CDR2 are KGHDR and SFDVKD. The V end was cut by 5 bases, the J end by 5 bases, with 6 bases between.

The chain's CDR3 is CASSYDGADTQYF. Written as DNA, the CDR3 is TGTGCCAGCAGCTACGACGGAGCAGATACGCAGTATTTT. This chain connects TRBV7-2 to TRBJ2-3; D is unclear. The germline gives CDR1 SGHTA, CDR2 FQGNSA. V lost 4 bases and J lost 4, with 9 bases in between. This CDR3 is 13 amino acids long.

This chain connects TRBV7-9 to TRBJ2-2; TRBD1 agrees at 11 bases. CDR1 SEHNR and CDR2 FQNEAQ come from the germline V gene (reference sequence). J lost 4 bases, V lost 5 bases, and 6 bases had no gene match. The CDR3 length is 16 residues. The CDR3 DNA reads as TGTGCCAGCAGCATTACCGGGACAGGGGGCACCGGGGAGCTGTTTTTT. Encoded protein: CASSITGTGGTGELFF.

This clonotype came up a few times. The chain has TRBV10-3 and TRBJ2-3; no clear D. Germline V gene data show CDR1 as ENHRY and CDR2 as SYGVKD. The CDR3 consists of 16 residues. V dropped 3 bases and J dropped 2 bases, with 15 bases sitting between them. The DNA of the CDR3 is TGTGCCATCAGTGATCAAACACGTGGAGCCACAGATACGCAGTATTTT. This sequence encodes CAISDQTRGATDTQYF.

This clonotype showed up just a few times. The DNA for the CDR3 is TGCAGTGCTAGAGATGTGGGTTGGACAGGGGACTGGCGCAATCAGCCCCAGCATTTT. This sequence encodes CSARDVGWTGDWRNQPQHF. The rearrangement uses TRBV20-1 and TRBJ1-5, with 9 bases lining up with TRBD1. CDR3 length equals 19 residues. Per the germline V gene, CDR1 is DFQATT and CDR2 is SNEGSKA (reference sequence). V was clipped by 0 bases and J by 2 bases; unmatched bases: 14.

This clonotype showed up many times. This sequence joins TRBV5-4 and TRBJ1-6, with D maybe TRBD1 (5 bases). Germline CDR1 and CDR2: SGHNT and YYREEE (reference sequence). This CDR3 spans 14 amino acids. V was clipped by 4 bases and J by 8 bases, with 13 bases between them. CDR3 amino acids: CASSLRGIDSPLHF. CDR3 nucleotides: TGTGCCAGCAGCCTAAGGGGAATAGATTCACCCCTCCACTTT.

The V and J genes are TRBV19 and TRBJ1-5; 7 nucleotides align to TRBD1. The ends lost 10 bases at V and 4 bases at J; junction bases unmatched: 10. Germline V gene data show CDR1 as LNHDA and CDR2 as SQIVND (reference sequence). This CDR3 has 14 residues. CDR3 region: CAMARQGGNQPQHF. The CDR3 DNA is TGTGCCATGGCCCGACAGGGTGGAAATCAGCCCCAGCATTTT.

The CDR3 DNA reads TGTGCCAGCAGCCAAGACGGCAATGAGCAGTTCTTC. Amino acids: CASSQDGNEQFF. The chain has TRBV3-1 and TRBJ2-1; D is undetermined. Germline loops: CDR1 LGHDT, CDR2 YNNKEL (reference sequence). This CDR3 has 12 amino acids. The V and J ends lost 0 bases and 6 bases respectively, with 3 bases between them.

This clonotype was seen only a few times. This chain uses TRBV14 with TRBJ2-1, with TRBD1 matching 7 bases. V trimming: 6 bases; J trimming: 7 bases; junction bases outside the gene matches: 3. CDR1 SGHDN and CDR2 FVKESK come from the germline V gene. The CDR3 extends over 12 amino acids. The CDR3: CASRGQSNEQFF. In DNA form, the CDR3 reads TGTGCCAGCAGGGGACAGTCTAATGAGCAGTTCTTC. The variable domain in full, with the rest retrieved from reference TRBV14 and TRBJ2-1, is EAGVTQFPSHSVIEKGQTVTLRCDPISGHDNLYWYRRVMGKEIKFLLHFVKESKQDESGMPNNRFLAERTGGTYSTLKVQPAELEDSGVYFCASRGQSNEQFFGPGTRLTVL.

In the case of this clonotype: Compared with germline, one end of the junction differs, possibly owing to a read error. V usage is TRBV7-2 and J usage is TRBJ1-1; D not resolved. CDR3 length equals 13 residues. Germline-derived CDR1 and CDR2 are SGHTA and FQGNSA. The DNA of the CDR3 is TGTGCCAGCAGCTTAGGCGTGAACACTGAATCTTTCTTT. Its protein product is CASSLGVNTESFF.

V gene TRBV27 combines with J gene TRBJ1-5; D perhaps matches TRBD1 (5 bases). Germline V gene lookup returns CDR1 MNHEY and CDR2 SMNVEV (reference sequence). V lost 5 bases, J lost 9 bases, and 17 bases lay in between. The CDR3 has 14 amino acids. CDR3 in amino acids: CASSTRVAVWPQHF. CDR3 in DNA: TGTGCCAGCAGTACCAGGGTGGCTGTGTGGCCCCAGCATTTT.

This clonotype showed up just a few times. V is TRBV19 and J is TRBJ1-5; no clear D. The V end was cut by 7 bases, the J end by 2 bases, with 9 bases between. The V gene's germline CDR1 is LNHDA and CDR2 SQIVND (reference sequence). CDR3 length equals 13 residues. The CDR3 here is CASTVSGNQPQHF. The DNA of the CDR3 is TGTGCCAGTACTGTGAGCGGCAATCAGCCCCAGCATTTT. Full variable domain (outside the CDR3, taken from reference TRBV19 and TRBJ1-5): DGGITQSPKYLFRKEGQNVTLSCEQNLNHDAMYWYRQDPGQGLRLIYYSQIVNDFQKGDIAEGYSVSREKKESFPLTVTSAQKNPTAFYLCASTVSGNQPQHFGDGTRLSIL.